A selection of T cell receptor beta chains follows, all from one sample in a study of blood T cells in healthy people across ages. MiXCR, run by TCRdb on the 5' RACE reads, gives a single entry per CDR3 protein. The top ten clones hold about 20% of a sample with roughly 800,000 distinct CDR3 sequences, roughly 50% of them seen once. Sequenced material: blood. The receptor source for this set is a man aged 25-40 years in good health. CDR3s include the opening cysteine and the closing phenylalanine or tryptophan. Each record gives: CDR3 protein, V gene, J gene.

CASSLSAGGSYIQYF,TRBV6-5,TRBJ2-4
CSARGRTVAGTYNEQFF,TRBV20-1,TRBJ2-1
CASSTRDTGGKLFF,TRBV5-1,TRBJ1-4
CSVGTLYSYEQYF,TRBV29-1,TRBJ2-7
CSVFPGEYTVYEQYF,TRBV20-1,TRBJ2-7
CASSFSKGTYEQYF,TRBV7-2,TRBJ2-7
CAISEGQMSGGYTF,TRBV10-3,TRBJ1-2
CSARASLGTQYF,TRBV20-1,TRBJ2-5
CASSLVGGSKNIQYF,TRBV3-1,TRBJ2-4
CSARDGSYEQYF,TRBV20-1,TRBJ2-7
CASKGPTGGGTLETQYF,TRBV12-3/TRBV12-4,TRBJ2-5
CASSSPGGAIYF,TRBV28,TRBJ1-3
CASSHGGGSYEQYF,TRBV3-1,TRBJ2-7
CASSVAGGPASSGANVLTF,TRBV9,TRBJ2-6
CASSPEGPRDLAGTQYF,TRBV7-9,TRBJ2-5
CSARDVHSNQPQHF,TRBV20-1,TRBJ1-5
CASSLGLVRSEQFF,TRBV7-2,TRBJ2-1
CASSQKASTLSGANVLTF,TRBV7-9,TRBJ2-6
CASSRDVREQYF,TRBV6-2/TRBV6-3,TRBJ2-7
CASSETVSYEQYF,TRBV5-1,TRBJ2-7
CSATGTGVSTGELFF,TRBV29-1,TRBJ2-2
CASSQITRKTHYGYTF,TRBV3-1,TRBJ1-2
CASSLGTRSYNEQFF,TRBV7-2,TRBJ2-1
CASSDRRDLETQYF,TRBV6-1,TRBJ2-5
CASSQTASYEQYF,TRBV7-9,TRBJ2-7
CASSLNYDEQFF,TRBV27,TRBJ2-1
CASSQDLPSGTETQYF,TRBV3-1,TRBJ2-5
CASSLRDRGDEQYF,TRBV3-1,TRBJ2-7
CASRLTGTSDTRYF,TRBV6-5,TRBJ2-3
CASSLNRGSSYQPQHF,TRBV28,TRBJ1-5
CASTLNSRETQYF,TRBV5-1,TRBJ2-5
CSAFRGPDEQFF,TRBV20-1,TRBJ2-1
CASPPAEQNIQYF,TRBV18,TRBJ2-4
CASSYSIRGMNTEAFF,TRBV6-5,TRBJ1-1
CASSLKTTGPYEQYF,TRBV12-3/TRBV12-4,TRBJ2-7
CSAPPRSTGPSYEQYF,TRBV20-1,TRBJ2-7
CSATQTEGGGYNEQFF,TRBV20-1,TRBJ2-1
CASSFYRVASEAFF,TRBV7-2,TRBJ1-1
CSAPPTTGPSSYEQYF,TRBV20-1,TRBJ2-7
CASSFPLLEGEGYNEQFF,TRBV28,TRBJ2-1
CASSLNRGISYEQYF,TRBV28,TRBJ2-7
CASSLKGLTPNEQFF,TRBV7-2,TRBJ2-1
CSAGDRDRGLNEQYF,TRBV20-1,TRBJ2-7
CASSQWTSGSIDEQYF,TRBV4-3,TRBJ2-7
CAISPQGGEQFF,TRBV11-3,TRBJ2-1
CASSVLPTGNTEAFF,TRBV7-2,TRBJ1-1
CASSLWSSQETQYF,TRBV28,TRBJ2-5
CSAQRLAGGPGKETQYF,TRBV20-1,NA
CASGILSDVYNEQFF,TRBV4-2,TRBJ2-1
CASSAAGQIYEQYF,TRBV6-1,NA
CSASNPGLSNEQFF,TRBV20-1,TRBJ2-1
CASRPGQWMNTEAFF,TRBV2,TRBJ1-1
CASSPTSGGVYEQFF,TRBV7-3,TRBJ2-1
CASSPRAFSDEQYF,TRBV18,TRBJ2-7
CASSEHVNDGAGNEQFF,TRBV25-1,TRBJ2-1